This T cell receptor beta chain was recorded in a study of blood T cell repertoires in COVID-19. In the study overall: Collection of acute and convalescent COVID-19 samples took place in the United States, Italy and Spain. Nucleic acid was either cDNA or gDNA, and it came from T cells, B-cell-depleted T cells, or PBMCs.

This CDR3 is 16 amino acids long. Germline values: CDR1 KGHDR, CDR2 SFDVKD. Trimming cost V 2 bases and J 3 bases; bases outside gene matches: 4. As handled by the study authors: How many nucleated cells were present was estimated from reference gene primer amplification. This table comes from immunoSEQ multiplex PCR, and its TCRdb copy is limited to in-frame clones, with some not included. Clone size and the V and J calls come from that table; the DNA yielded D and trimming. The repertoire has about 230,000 clones, roughly 83% of them found once; the top ten carry roughly 7%. This clone was seen once.

The chain carries TRBV24-1 and TRBJ1-1; 11 bases agree with TRBD1. The TCR originated in a woman between 50 and 59 years old with acute or convalescent COVID-19. Sequencing used peripheral blood. For the CDR3, the DNA is TGTGCCACCAGTGATTCGGGACAGGGGGGTCACACTGAAGCTTTCTTT. It yields the protein CATSDSGQGGHTEAFF.